This entry lists 26 T cell receptor beta chains sequenced from one sample in a study of T cell changes during pregnancy in multiple sclerosis. Measured with immunoSEQ multiplex PCR; TCRdb has only the in-frame clones, and not every one. The sample yields about 15,000 clones, around 83% seen once. This specimen was CD8+ T cells from peripheral blood mononuclear cells, taken after pregnancy. The receptors originated from a female donor in good health, enrolled as a control in a pregnancy study.

This rearrangement joins TRBV28 to TRBJ2-7; 7 nucleotides match TRBD2. With 7 bases clipped from V and 6 bases from J, the junction kept 15 bases outside the gene matches. The CDR3 extends over 15 amino acids. Germline V gene lookup returns CDR1 MDHEN and CDR2 SYDVKM. In DNA form, the CDR3 reads TGTGCCAGCACTCGATTCGGCAGGGAGGGCGGCGAGCAGTACTTC. Protein product: CASTRFGREGGEQYF.

The rearrangement uses TRBV9 and TRBJ1-2, with 7 bases lining up with TRBD1. Losses at the gene ends were 4 bases for V and 7 bases for J; bases not matched to a gene: 7. The CDR3 is made up of 13 amino acids. CDR1 is SGDLS and CDR2 is YYNGEE in the germline V gene. The CDR3 is CASSSPNRGGYTF. Written as DNA, the CDR3 is TGTGCCAGCAGCTCTCCGAACAGGGGTGGCTACACCTTC.

The chain combines TRBV21-1 with TRBJ2-5; no check of the table's D call, TRBD1, against the DNA was made. TRBV21-1 corresponds to a pseudogene. The CDR3 totals 14 residues. CDR3 sequence (DNA): TGTGCCAGCAGGGGCTACACTTTCTCTGAGACCCAGTACTTC. Its translation: CASRGYTFSETQYF.

CDR3 sequence (DNA): TGTGCCAGCAGCTTACCGTTGACAGTTGAGGTCACTGAAGCTTTCTTT. It specifies CASSLPLTVEVTEAFF. This chain connects TRBV7-2 to TRBJ1-1, with a tentative D call TRBD1 (5 bases). The CDR3 is 16 amino acids. The germline V gene has CDR1 SGHTA and CDR2 FQGNSA. Between the trimmed V and J ends, which lost 2 bases and 4 bases, there was a span of 17 bases.

Remarks on this clone: Other DNA variants within this sample encode the same CDR3. This sequence joins TRBV6-4 and TRBJ2-7; TRBD1 matches at 12 bases. This CDR3 is built from 15 residues. Looked up from germline, CDR1 is MRHNA and CDR2 is SNTAGT. V lost 3 bases and J lost 3; bases outside the gene matches: 3. The CDR3 DNA reads as TGTGCCAGCAGTGAAGGGACAGGGGGCGTCTACGAGCAGTACTTC. Protein product: CASSEGTGGVYEQYF.

This sequence joins TRBV9 and TRBJ1-5; D is possibly TRBD1 (5 bases). CDR3 size: 13 residues. Trimming cost V 0 bases and J 7 bases, with 8 bases left between them. CDR1 and CDR2 (germline): SGDLS, YYNGEE. CDR3 loop: CASSVEGVQPQHF. Written as DNA, the CDR3 is TGTGCCAGCAGCGTAGAAGGGGTCCAGCCCCAGCATTTT.

This chain links TRBV7-3 with TRBJ2-1; 10 nucleotides match TRBD1. V gave up 4 bases and J gave up 5 bases; unmatched junction bases: 8. The CDR3 has 16 residues. CDR1 is SGHTA, CDR2 FQGTGA, per germline. CDR3 sequence (DNA): TGTGCCAGCAGCTCCTCCGGGACAGGGGTGAACAATGAGCAGTTCTTC. As protein: CASSSSGTGVNNEQFF.

The chain uses TRBV27 and TRBJ1-2; TRBD1 might be the D (6 bases). The CDR3 runs to 18 residues. The V and J ends lost 6 bases and 4 bases respectively, with 27 bases between them. The V gene's germline CDR1 is MNHEY and CDR2 SMNVEV (reference sequence). The CDR3 DNA follows: TGTGCCAGCAGCCTAACTATCGATATGGCAGGGGCTGCCTATGGCTACACCTTC. As protein: CASSLTIDMAGAAYGYTF.

V and J are TRBV28 and TRBJ2-3, with 14 bases aligning to TRBD2. Trimming cost V 5 bases and J 5 bases; bases outside gene matches: 21. Germline CDR1 and CDR2: MDHEN and SYDVKM. The CDR3 contains 21 residues. CDR3 sequence reads: CASSPGLAGVELPLPGDTQYF. The CDR3 nucleotides are TGTGCCAGCAGTCCGGGACTAGCGGGAGTGGAGTTACCACTACCGGGAGATACGCAGTATTTT.

This clone qualifies as large (0.1 to 1%). The gene calls are TRBV6-1 and TRBJ2-5, with TRBD2 identical over 10 bases. V gave up 2 bases and J gave up 3 bases; unmatched junction bases: 3. Germline V gene sequence: CDR1 MNHNS, CDR2 SASEGT. CDR3 length equals 15 residues. This CDR3 reads CASSELAGAEETQYF. CDR3 DNA sequence: TGTGCCAGCAGTGAACTAGCGGGGGCCGAAGAGACCCAGTACTTC.

The J gene is TRBJ1-5, the V gene TRBV5-1, with 7 bases lining up with TRBD1. This CDR3 has 16 residues. V shed 4 bases, J shed 3 bases, and the junction held 10 bases outside the gene matches. CDR1 and CDR2 from the germline V gene are SGHRS and YFSETQ. The CDR3 sequence is CASSPTGTAYNQPQHF. For the CDR3, the DNA is TGCGCCAGCAGCCCTACCGGGACAGCCTACAATCAGCCCCAGCATTTT. Full variable domain (remainder filled in from reference TRBV5-1 and TRBJ1-5): KAGVTQTPRYLIKTRGQQVTLSCSPISGHRSVSWYQQTPGQGLQFLFEYFSETQRNKGNFPGRFSGRQFSNSRSEMNVSTLELGDSALYLCASSPTGTAYNQPQHFGDGTRLSIL.

The CDR3 sequence is CASSLGATVRRGNTIYF. In DNA, the CDR3 is TGTGCCAGCAGCTTAGGGGCGACAGTTCGTAGGGGAAACACCATATATTTT. This rearrangement joins TRBV7-8 to TRBJ1-3; a possible D gene is TRBD1 (5 bases). The germline V and J ends were trimmed by 1 base and 4 bases, with 17 bases remaining between them. This CDR3 comprises 17 residues. In germline, CDR1 is SGHVS, CDR2 FQNEAQ.

The V and J genes are TRBV7-9 and TRBJ1-1; 8 nucleotides line up with TRBD1. Germline CDR1 and CDR2: SEHNR and FQNEAQ (reference sequence). The trim removed 1 base at V and 0 bases at J, leaving 13 bases unmatched. The CDR3 sequence is 19 residues long. DNA of the CDR3: TGTGCCAGCAGCTTAGGGCAGGGGGCTTGGGGTTTAATGAACACTGAAGCTTTCTTT. Its protein is CASSLGQGAWGLMNTEAFF.

By its share, this clone is large. This chain connects TRBV28 to TRBJ1-5, with 7 bases matching TRBD1. Germline V CDR1 and CDR2: MDHEN, SYDVKM. V lost 1 base and J lost 3; bases outside the gene matches: 6. The CDR3 runs 16 residues. CDR3 nucleotides: TGTGCCAGCAGTTTATTTCAGGGACAGATCAATCAGCCCCAGCATTTT. Encoded protein: CASSLFQGQINQPQHF.

The V gene is TRBV13, the J gene TRBJ2-3, with a possible D match to TRBD2 (6 bases). The CDR3 is 15 amino acids. Germline CDR1 reads PRHDT; CDR2 reads FYEKMQ (reference sequence). V was trimmed by 3 bases and J by 0 bases, leaving 10 bases between them. CDR3 region: CASSFLGGSTDTQYF. The CDR3 DNA is TGTGCCAGCAGCTTTCTGGGGGGTAGCACAGATACGCAGTATTTT. Full variable domain (remainder filled in from reference TRBV13 and TRBJ2-3): AAGVIQSPRHLIKEKRETATLKCYPIPRHDTVYWYQQGPGQDPQFLISFYEKMQSDKGSIPDRFSAQQFSDYHSELNMSSLELGDSALYFCASSFLGGSTDTQYFGPGTRLTVL.

The J gene is TRBJ1-1, the V gene TRBV11-2; no clear D. This CDR3 has 11 amino acids. Per the germline V gene, CDR1 is SGHAT and CDR2 is FQNNGV. V lost 7 bases, J lost 2 bases, and 5 bases lay in between. The CDR3 region is CASTLNTEAFF. As DNA, the CDR3 is TGTGCCAGCACTCTAAACACTGAAGCTTTCTTT.

This chain uses TRBV9 with TRBJ1-2; perhaps TRBD1 as D (6 bases). Trimming took off 5 bases at V and 0 bases at J, with 14 bases between the two ends. The CDR3 has 15 amino acids. Germline CDR1 is SGDLS and CDR2 is YYNGEE. Written as DNA, the CDR3 is TGTGCCAGCAGTCCGGGACACCCAGCTAACTATGGCTACACCTTC. Translated, it gives CASSPGHPANYGYTF.

V usage is TRBV9 and J usage is TRBJ2-7; D possibly corresponds to TRBD2 (6 bases). V lost 4 bases and J lost 1, with 12 bases in between. Germline CDR1 is SGDLS and CDR2 is YYNGEE. The CDR3 is 14 amino acids. CDR3 sequence reads: CASSPGGTSYEQYF. CDR3 DNA sequence: TGTGCCAGCAGCCCCGGGGGAACTTCCTACGAGCAGTACTTC.

The chain is built from TRBV28 and TRBJ1-3; D is undetermined. Per the germline V gene, CDR1 is MDHEN and CDR2 is SYDVKM. This CDR3 spans 11 amino acids. The V gene lost 6 bases and the J gene lost 11 bases, with 11 bases spanning the gap. The CDR3 spells CASSLSSAIYF. DNA for the CDR3: TGTGCCAGCAGCCTTTCGAGTGCCATATATTTT.

This chain links TRBV9 with TRBJ2-3; D is ambiguous. Trimming removed 0 bases at V and 4 bases at J, with 15 bases between. This CDR3 has 16 residues. CDR1 and CDR2 from the germline V gene are SGDLS and YYNGEE. CDR3 loop: CASSVELSSEADTQYF. The CDR3 DNA reads TGTGCCAGCAGCGTAGAGTTAAGTAGTGAAGCAGATACGCAGTATTTT. Variable domain in full (rest from reference TRBV9 and TRBJ2-3): DSGVTQTPKHLITATGQRVTLRCSPRSGDLSVYWYQQSLDQGLQFLIQYYNGEERAKGNILERFSAQQFPDLHSELNLSSLELGDSALYFCASSVELSSEADTQYFGPGTRLTVL.

The rearrangement links TRBV15 to TRBJ2-1; D perhaps matches TRBD1 (5 bases). Germline values: CDR1 LNHNV, CDR2 YYDKDF (reference sequence). The length of the CDR3 is 14 residues. CDR3: CAADDGLGAKEQFF. In nucleotides, the CDR3 is TGTGCAGCCGACGACGGGCTAGGGGCCAAGGAGCAGTTCTTC. The entire variable domain, with the rest obtained from reference TRBV15 and TRBJ2-1, is as follows: DAMVIQNPRYQVTQFGKPVTLSCSQTLNHNVMYWYQQKSSQAPKLLFHYYDKDFNNEADTPDNFQSRRPNTSFCFLDIRSPGLGDTAMYLCAADDGLGAKEQFFGPGTRLTVL.

V is TRBV6-6 and J is TRBJ2-1; 7 positions agree with TRBD1. Trimming cost V 6 bases and J 0 bases; bases outside gene matches: 8. The CDR3 contains 16 residues. Germline lookup yields CDR1 MNHNY and CDR2 SVGAGI (reference sequence). The CDR3, as DNA: TGTGCCAGCAGCCTGACAGGGTCCTCCTCCTACAATGAGCAGTTCTTC. It translates to CASSLTGSSSYNEQFF.

This sequence joins TRBV10-3 and TRBJ2-7, with 12 bases fitting TRBD2. After removal of 5 bases from V and 7 bases from J, the junction contained 9 bases not matched to a gene. Germline lookup yields CDR1 ENHRY and CDR2 SYGVKD. The CDR3 loop spans 15 amino acids. CDR3 sequence reads: CAISQGGLAGFEQYF. In DNA, the CDR3 is TGTGCCATCAGTCAAGGAGGACTAGCGGGATTTGAGCAGTACTTC.

The table lists this clone with a count of one. The rearrangement uses TRBV9 and TRBJ2-1; D perhaps matches TRBD1 (6 bases). Germline CDR1 reads SGDLS; CDR2 reads YYNGEE. V was trimmed by 0 bases and J by 6 bases, leaving 13 bases between them. The CDR3 contains 15 residues. The CDR3 sequence is CASSVGVSRGNEQFF. CDR3 DNA: TGTGCCAGCAGCGTAGGGGTTAGCAGGGGCAATGAGCAGTTCTTC.

The chain carries TRBV7-8 and TRBJ1-3; no reliable D call. Germline loops: CDR1 SGHVS, CDR2 FQNEAQ. Trimming left V 3 bases short and J 8 bases short, with 11 bases between. This CDR3 spans 13 amino acids. The CDR3 reads CASSLGRKDTIYF. CDR3 bases: TGTGCCAGCAGCTTGGGCAGAAAGGACACCATATATTTT.

The chain uses TRBV4-3 and TRBJ2-7; TRBD1 might be the D (7 bases). The germline gives CDR1 LGHNA, CDR2 YSLEER. Trimming shortened V by 0 bases and J by 7 bases, and 16 bases separated the two germline ends. The CDR3 is made up of 15 amino acids. CDR3 region: CASSQDGGGGWEQYF. The CDR3 nucleotides read TGCGCCAGCAGCCAAGATGGAGGGGGCGGTTGGGAGCAGTACTTC.